The source of this T cell receptor beta chain is a study of spatial heterogeneity in lung cancer. The V gene end was trimmed by 3 bases and the J gene end by 4 bases; junction bases not matched to a gene: 9. The CDR3 has 18 residues. In germline, CDR1 is MGHRA, CDR2 YSYEKL. The time point was: sample taken at primary tumor resection. This clonotype showed up many times. TCRdb re-derived calls from the 5' RACE reads in MiXCR, one entry per CDR3 protein. This table holds 25,000 or so distinct CDR3 sequences, around 3.2% found once. This TCR came from a female donor with early-stage non-small cell lung cancer. This material consisted of PBMCs, taken at surgery. The chain has TRBV4-1 and TRBJ2-3; 14 bases are shared with TRBD2. As DNA, the CDR3 is TGCGCCAGCAGCCAGCTCCATCCGGGACTAGCGGGGGCAGATACGCAGTATTTT. Translating it yields CASSQLHPGLAGADTQYF.